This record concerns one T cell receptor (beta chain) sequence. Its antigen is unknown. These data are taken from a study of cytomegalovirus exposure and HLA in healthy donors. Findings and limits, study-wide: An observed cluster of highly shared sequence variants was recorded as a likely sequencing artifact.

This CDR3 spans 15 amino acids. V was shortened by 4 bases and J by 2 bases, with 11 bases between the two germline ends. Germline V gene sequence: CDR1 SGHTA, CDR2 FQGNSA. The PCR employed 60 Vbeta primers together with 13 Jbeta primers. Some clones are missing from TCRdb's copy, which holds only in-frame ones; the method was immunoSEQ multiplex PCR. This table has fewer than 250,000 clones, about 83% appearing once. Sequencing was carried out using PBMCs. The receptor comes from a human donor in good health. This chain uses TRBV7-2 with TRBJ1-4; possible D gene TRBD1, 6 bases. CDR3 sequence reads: CASSSTGWTNEKLFF. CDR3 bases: TGTGCCAGCAGCTCTACAGGGTGGACTAATGAAAAACTGTTTTTT.